Below are 14 T cell receptor beta chains sequenced from a single sample in a study of radiation and T cells in renal cell carcinoma. Sample time point: baseline pretreatment blood. Treatment indicated: 15 Gy SBRT to primary tumor, nephrectomy 4 weeks later. Sequencing used immunoSEQ multiplex PCR; TCRdb keeps in-frame clones, though not all of them. Among 130,000 or so clones listed, approximately 87% were seen once. This sample comprised blood, obtained from a patient whose treatment included radiotherapy and nephrectomy. The receptor source for this set is a woman in her forties or fifties with renal cell carcinoma.

The chain links TRBV6-5 to TRBJ2-6, with unresolved D. Germline CDR1 and CDR2: MNHEY and SVGAGI. V lost 6 bases and J lost 4, with 13 bases in between. CDR3 length: 15 residues. The CDR3 DNA reads TGTGCCAGCAGCCTCACGGTGGGGGGGGCCAACGTCCTGACTTTC. The encoded protein is CASSLTVGGANVLTF.

The gene calls are TRBV5-1 and TRBJ2-7; D unresolved. This CDR3 has 13 amino acids. Germline V gene sequence: CDR1 SGHRS, CDR2 YFSETQ. Between the trimmed V and J ends, which lost 0 bases and 2 bases, there was a span of 6 bases. The CDR3 coding sequence is TGCGCCAGCAGCTTGGCTGGACCCTACGAGCAGTACTTC. Translation: CASSLAGPYEQYF.

V and J are TRBV6-6 and TRBJ2-2; D is uncertain. Trimming took 0 bases from V and 4 from J, leaving 6 bases between them. CDR1 is MNHNY, CDR2 SVGAGI, per germline (reference sequence). This CDR3 has 14 amino acids. CDR3 nucleotides: TGTGCCAGCAGTTACTCAACATTCACCGGGGAGCTGTTTTTT. Amino acids: CASSYSTFTGELFF.

CDR3 amino acids: CASSQGGVKYF. The CDR3 DNA reads TGTGCCAGCAGCCAAGGTGGAGTGAAGTACTTC. The chain couples TRBV14 to TRBJ2-5, with unresolved D. The germline V gene has CDR1 SGHDN and CDR2 FVKESK. Trimming pared 1 base from V and 12 bases from J, leaving 9 bases between. The CDR3 is 11 amino acids.

V usage is TRBV7-2 and J usage is TRBJ1-5; 8 bases are a match to TRBD1. The junction had 4 bases not matched to a gene; V was cut back by 4 bases and J by 5 bases. Per the germline V gene, CDR1 is SGHTA and CDR2 is FQGNSA. The CDR3 is 14 residues long. The CDR3 region is CASSSGQGYQPQHF. As DNA, the CDR3 is TGTGCCAGCAGCTCCGGACAGGGATATCAGCCCCAGCATTTT.

The chain joins TRBV5-6 to TRBJ2-3; D is unresolved. CDR3 length: 13 residues. V lost 0 bases, J lost 1 base, and 3 bases lay in between. Germline V CDR1 and CDR2: SGHDT, YYEEEE. The CDR3 region has the DNA TGTGCCAGCAGCTTGGCGCGCACAGATACGCAGTATTTT. Residues: CASSLARTDTQYF. Using reference TRBV5-6 and TRBJ2-3 for the parts outside the CDR3, the full variable domain is DAGVTQSPTHLIKTRGQQVTLRCSPKSGHDTVSWYQQALGQGPQFIFQYYEEEERQRGNFPDRFSGHQFPNYSSELNVNALLLGDSALYLCASSLARTDTQYFGPGTRLTVL.

The rearrangement joins TRBV4-3 to TRBJ1-1; D call uncertain. The CDR3 has 14 amino acids. Germline CDR1 is LGHNA and CDR2 is YSLEER. The ends were cut back, 1 base at V and 1 base at J, with 7 bases in the middle. The CDR3 loop is CASSQAEGNTEAFF. CDR3 nucleotide sequence: TGCGCCAGCAGCCAAGCTGAGGGGAACACTGAAGCTTTCTTT.

This clone was seen once. This chain connects TRBV7-2 to TRBJ1-2; 7 bases align to TRBD1. The CDR3 totals 15 residues. Germline CDR1 SGHTA, CDR2 FQGNSA. V shed 1 base, J shed 6 bases, and the junction held 8 bases outside the gene matches. This CDR3 reads CASSLDFSGGNGYTF. CDR3 nucleotide sequence: TGTGCCAGCAGCTTAGATTTTTCAGGGGGGAATGGCTACACCTTC.

The chain carries TRBV9 and TRBJ1-6; D is undetermined. V was clipped by 0 bases and J by 8 bases, with 9 bases between them. This CDR3 region has 14 residues. CDR1 and CDR2 (germline): SGDLS, YYNGEE. CDR3 sequence: CASSVALRDSPLHF. The CDR3, as DNA: TGTGCCAGCAGCGTAGCTCTTCGGGATTCACCCCTCCACTTT.

The chain joins TRBV7-2 to TRBJ1-1; D call uncertain. Germline V gene lookup returns CDR1 SGHTA and CDR2 FQGNSA. CDR3 length: 15 residues. V gave up 10 bases and J gave up 7 bases, with 25 bases separating them. CDR3 coding DNA: TGTGCCATCAGAAGAGGTCGGGTTAATTTCGGTGAAGCTTTCTTT. Its translation is CAIRRGRVNFGEAFF.

This chain joins TRBV18 and TRBJ1-5, with D possibly TRBD1 on 5 matching bases. The CDR3 extends over 15 amino acids. Germline V lookup: CDR1 KGHSH, CDR2 LQKENI. The V end lost 3 bases, the J end lost 1 base, and 10 bases lay between the germline ends. The CDR3: CASSPRWDSNQPQHF. Written as DNA, the CDR3 is TGTGCCAGCTCACCCAGGTGGGACAGCAATCAGCCCCAGCATTTT.

The chain employs TRBV7-2 and TRBJ2-7; D is unresolved. Trimming left V 3 bases short and J 5 bases short, with 8 bases between. From germline, CDR1 is SGHTA and CDR2 FQGNSA. This CDR3 is 12 amino acids long. This CDR3 is CASSLEVHEQYF. The CDR3 DNA reads as TGTGCCAGCAGCTTGGAAGTCCACGAGCAGTACTTC.

The chain is built from TRBV19 and TRBJ2-7, with TRBD2 matching over 9 bases. CDR3 length equals 15 residues. CDR1 is LNHDA and CDR2 is SQIVND in the germline V gene (reference sequence). V shed 5 bases, J shed 3 bases, and the junction held 8 bases outside the gene matches. The DNA for the CDR3 is TGTGCCAGTAGTTCACGGACTAGCGCCGACTACGAGCAGTACTTC. Translating gives CASSSRTSADYEQYF.

The genes are TRBV7-2 and TRBJ2-3; 7 nucleotides match TRBD2. Germline CDR1 SGHTA, CDR2 FQGNSA. The CDR3 runs to 13 residues. CDR3 DNA sequence: TGTGCAATCAACACCCCCGGGAGGGATACGCAGTATTTT. It specifies CAINTPGRDTQYF.